The 25 T cell receptor beta chains below were found in one sample sequenced in a study of human T cells and chemical hapten exposure. One entry per CDR3 protein results from TCRdb running MiXCR on the RACE reads. The data hold 270,000 or so distinct CDR3 sequences, with roughly 7.4% observed a single time. The time point denotes: pre-sensitization, week 0. Stated treatment: therapeutic diphenylcyclopropenone sensitization with weekly scalp DPC. The material was whole blood, obtained in connection with sensitization to the hapten diphenylcyclopropenone (DPC). Receptor source: a man between 18 and 29 years old with alopecia areata. Some clones in this sample may be carry-over from other donors' samples.

This clonotype appeared a few times. V is TRBV7-9 and J is TRBJ2-5, with 7 bases that match TRBD1. Trimming at V came to 3 bases and at J to 4 bases, leaving 14 bases not matched to a gene. This CDR3 has 17 residues. CDR1 is SEHNR, CDR2 FQNEAQ, per germline (reference sequence). The CDR3 region has the DNA TGTGCCAGCAGCTTTCCCCGAAGACCCCAGGGGGTAGAGACCCAGTACTTC. Residues: CASSFPRRPQGVETQYF.

This clonotype was counted only a few times. The rearrangement links TRBV7-2 to TRBJ1-4; D remains unclear. Germline loops: CDR1 SGHTA, CDR2 FQGNSA. Trimming took 5 bases from V and 2 from J, leaving 18 bases between them. CDR3 length: 17 amino acids. This CDR3 is CASSPHLRGSTNEKLFF. In DNA, the CDR3 is TGTGCCAGCAGCCCACACCTACGAGGGTCTACTAATGAAAAACTGTTTTTT.

This clonotype was found many times. This chain uses TRBV7-9 with TRBJ2-7; D is uncertain. V lost 2 bases to trimming and J lost 3 bases, with 5 bases between them. Germline V lookup: CDR1 SEHNR, CDR2 FQNEAQ (reference sequence). This CDR3 is 12 amino acids long. Written as DNA, the CDR3 is TGTGCCAGCAGCTTAAGTTTCTACGAGCAGTACTTC. This gives the protein CASSLSFYEQYF.

This clonotype has a handful of counts. The chain carries TRBV19 and TRBJ2-4; 7 bases align to TRBD1. The CDR3 length is 13 residues. Germline CDR1 reads LNHDA; CDR2 reads SQIVND (reference sequence). V was pared by 4 bases and J by 4 bases, with 1 base of the junction left unmatched. CDR3 DNA sequence: TGTGCCAGTAGTAGGACAGGAAAAAACATTCAGTACTTC. It specifies CASSRTGKNIQYF.

The CDR3 region has the DNA TGTGCCAGCACCGAAAATCCGGTCTTTCGAGGCAATCAGCCCCAGCATTTT. Translated, it gives CASTENPVFRGNQPQHF. This rearrangement joins TRBV6-6 to TRBJ1-5; no clear D gene. V lost 7 bases, J lost 2 bases, and 21 bases lay in between. Germline V lookup: CDR1 MNHNY, CDR2 SVGAGI (reference sequence). The CDR3 consists of 17 residues.

This clonotype was counted between two and nine times. The V and J genes are TRBV3-1 and TRBJ1-1; TRBD1 might be the D (6 bases). Trimming left V 1 base short and J 8 bases short, with 14 bases between. The CDR3 is 14 residues long. In germline, CDR1 is LGHDT, CDR2 YNNKEL (reference sequence). The CDR3 coding sequence is TGTGCCAGCAGCCAAGTCGGAGGGGGTACCGAAGCTTTCTTT. This gives the protein CASSQVGGGTEAFF. Based on the CDR3 plus reference TRBV3-1 and TRBJ1-1, the full variable domain is DTAVSQTPKYLVTQMGNDKSIKCEQNLGHDTMYWYKQDSKKFLKIMFSYNNKELIINETVPNRFSPKSPDKAHLNLHINSLELGDSAVYFCASSQVGGGTEAFFGQGTRLTVV.

The chain uses TRBV4-1 and TRBJ1-5; unclear D gene. The CDR3 has 16 residues. Trimming shortened V by 0 bases and J by 2 bases, and 11 bases separated the two germline ends. CDR1 is MGHRA and CDR2 is YSYEKL in the germline V gene. CDR3 in amino acids: CASSQDLGGRNQPQHF. The CDR3 bases are TGCGCCAGCAGCCAAGATCTAGGAGGCCGCAATCAGCCCCAGCATTTT.

The chain has TRBV10-1 and TRBJ1-6, with D perhaps TRBD1 (6 bases). This CDR3 spans 13 amino acids. V shed 10 bases and J shed 10 bases, with 17 bases lying between them. Germline CDR1 reads WNHNN; CDR2 reads SYGVQD (reference sequence). CDR3 region: CATSTARGSPLHF. The CDR3, as DNA: TGCGCCACTTCGACCGCGAGGGGGTCACCCCTCCACTTT.

This clonotype has ten or more counts. This chain joins TRBV20-1 and TRBJ1-1; D uncertain. Germline CDR1 is DFQATT and CDR2 is SNEGSKA (reference sequence). The V end lost 6 bases, the J end lost 1 base, and 9 bases lay between the germline ends. The CDR3 spans 12 residues. DNA of the CDR3: TGCAGTGCCTTTACTTGGAACACTGAAGCTTTCTTT. Protein product: CSAFTWNTEAFF.

This clonotype has just a few counts. The chain has TRBV7-9 and TRBJ2-5, with D perhaps matching TRBD2 (6 bases). Germline CDR1 and CDR2: SEHNR and FQNEAQ (reference sequence). This CDR3 is built from 15 residues. V was pared by 1 base and J by 5 bases, with 14 bases between. DNA of the CDR3: TGTGCCAGCAGCTTAGGAGGAAAGGGGACTGAGACCCAGTACTTC. As protein: CASSLGGKGTETQYF.

This clonotype was recorded many times. The chain recombines TRBV29-1 with TRBJ1-1; D is uncertain. CDR1 and CDR2 from the germline V gene are SQVTM and ANQGSEA. Trimming removed 6 bases from V and 0 bases from J, with 11 bases in between. The CDR3 consists of 13 residues. CDR3 in DNA: TGCAGCGTCACGACGGGGATGAACACTGAAGCTTTCTTT. This codes for CSVTTGMNTEAFF.

This clonotype has more than one count but fewer than ten. The genes are TRBV6-2 or TRBV6-3 and TRBJ1-2; D remains ambiguous. Trimming removed 5 bases from V and 7 bases from J, with 8 bases in between. This CDR3 is built from 11 residues. From germline, CDR1 is MNHEY and CDR2 SVGEGT. The CDR3 here is CASSQVSGYTF. The CDR3 region has the DNA TGTGCCAGCAGTCAGGTCTCTGGCTACACCTTC.

This chain uses TRBV5-1 with TRBJ2-1, with a possible D match to TRBD2 (5 bases). The CDR3 is 13 amino acids. Trimming removed 4 bases from V and 3 bases from J, with 8 bases in between. The germline gives CDR1 SGHRS, CDR2 YFSETQ. The DNA of the CDR3 is TGCGCCAGCAGCATGGACTGCTACAATGAGCAGTTCTTC. This translates into CASSMDCYNEQFF. The full variable domain, with the rest looked up from reference TRBV5-1 and TRBJ2-1, is KAGVTQTPRYLIKTRGQQVTLSCSPISGHRSVSWYQQTPGQGLQFLFEYFSETQRNKGNFPGRFSGRQFSNSRSEMNVSTLELGDSALYLCASSMDCYNEQFFGPGTRLTVL.

On this clonotype itself: An end of the junction differs from the germline gene, which may be a read error. This chain connects TRBV10-3 to TRBJ2-7; no reliable D call. Germline-derived CDR1 and CDR2 are ENHRY and SYGVKD. The CDR3 spans 15 residues. CDR3 DNA: TGTGCCATCAGTAAGTCAGACGCCCGTGGGAACGAGCAGTACTTC. Encoded protein: CAISKSDARGNEQYF.

This clonotype was found a few times. The V and J genes are TRBV20-1 and TRBJ2-3; 9 positions agree with TRBD2. This CDR3 spans 14 amino acids. Germline V gene lookup returns CDR1 DFQATT and CDR2 SNEGSKA (reference sequence). The ends lost 3 bases at V and 5 bases at J; junction bases unmatched: 6. The CDR3 bases are TGCAGTGCTAGGGGCGGGGGGGCCCAAGATACGCAGTATTTT. Translated: CSARGGGAQDTQYF.

This clonotype was picked up many times. This chain connects TRBV20-1 to TRBJ2-2, with D unresolved. Germline CDR1 and CDR2: DFQATT and SNEGSKA (reference sequence). Deletions cut 2 bases from V and 3 bases from J, with 1 base between. The CDR3 is made up of 11 amino acids. The CDR3 bases are TGCAGTGCTAGACACACCGGGGAGCTGTTTTTT. Its protein product is CSARHTGELFF.

This clonotype came up many times. The V call is TRBV12-3 or TRBV12-4, the J call TRBJ1-1; D is unresolved. The CDR3 spans 13 residues. V shed 6 bases and J shed 2 bases, with 10 bases lying between them. CDR3 protein: CASSPDANTEAFF. The CDR3 coding sequence is TGTGCCAGCAGCCCGGACGCAAACACTGAAGCTTTCTTT.

The chain recombines TRBV5-6 with TRBJ1-4; D uncertain. CDR3 length: 17 amino acids. Germline CDR1 is SGHDT and CDR2 is YYEEEE. V gave up 0 bases and J gave up 0 bases, with 12 bases separating them. CDR3 amino acids: CASSLVSSHATNEKLFF. The CDR3 bases are TGTGCCAGCAGCTTGGTTTCCAGCCATGCAACTAATGAAAAACTGTTTTTT.

This rearrangement joins TRBV12-3 or TRBV12-4 to TRBJ1-5; 9 nucleotides align to TRBD1. With V trimmed by 7 bases and J by 6 bases, 13 bases remained unmatched. The CDR3 totals 16 residues. CDR3: CASKDRGVIDGQPQHF. CDR3 coding DNA: TGTGCCAGCAAGGACAGGGGAGTTATAGATGGTCAGCCCCAGCATTTT.

This clonotype was picked up a small number of times. This chain connects TRBV5-4 to TRBJ1-2; D uncertain. This CDR3 comprises 12 residues. CDR1 SGHNT and CDR2 YYREEE come from the germline V gene (reference sequence). The V and J ends lost 4 bases and 4 bases respectively, with 8 bases between them. CDR3 in DNA: TGTGCCAGCAGCCTAGACCGCTATGGCTACACCTTC. It specifies CASSLDRYGYTF.

This clonotype came up a few times. The genes are TRBV6-5 and TRBJ2-3; TRBD2 matches 9 bases. The CDR3 sequence is 16 residues long. Germline V gene lookup returns CDR1 MNHEY and CDR2 SVGAGI. V lost 6 bases, J lost 4 bases, and 11 bases stayed unmatched. The CDR3 DNA reads TGTGCCAGCAGGAGGCCGGGACTAGCAGAACCAGATACGCAGTATTTT. Residues: CASRRPGLAEPDTQYF.

This clonotype was observed many times. J is TRBJ2-2 and V is TRBV7-2; unclear D gene. V lost 6 bases and J lost 6, with 11 bases in between. This CDR3 has 13 residues. CDR1 SGHTA and CDR2 FQGNSA come from the germline V gene. This chain's CDR3 is CASSFGRPGELFF. CDR3 sequence (DNA): TGTGCCAGCAGTTTTGGTCGCCCCGGGGAGCTGTTTTTT.

This clonotype was recorded many times. The CDR3 spells CASTTEGQGTYGYTF. The CDR3, as DNA: TGTGCCAGCACCACGGAGGGGCAGGGGACCTATGGCTACACCTTC. V gene TRBV6-5 combines with J gene TRBJ1-2, with a possible D match to TRBD1 (6 bases). The CDR3 spans 15 residues. Germline V gives CDR1 MNHEY, CDR2 SVGAGI. The ends were cut back, 7 bases at V and 4 bases at J, with 19 bases in the middle.

Remarks on this clonotype: At one of its ends the junction is not consistent with the germline gene, which may arise from a read error. The chain is built from TRBV15 and TRBJ2-7; D gene ambiguous. This CDR3 has 13 residues. Germline-derived CDR1 and CDR2 are LNHNV and YYDKDF (reference sequence). The CDR3 sequence is CVTSRDPSYEQYF. CDR3 nucleotides: TGTGTCACCAGCAGAGATCCCAGTTACGAGCAGTACTTC.

Ten or more counts support this clonotype. This rearrangement joins TRBV20-1 to TRBJ1-1, with 12 nucleotides matching TRBD1. Germline V gene sequence: CDR1 DFQATT, CDR2 SNEGSKA (reference sequence). This CDR3 is 14 amino acids long. The ends lost 6 bases at V and 4 bases at J; junction bases unmatched: 6. CDR3 coding DNA: TGCAGTGCACAGGGACAGGGGGCCGGCACTGAAGCTTTCTTT. It translates to CSAQGQGAGTEAFF.